The clone carrying this TCR beta chain occurred many times. What it recognizes is unknown. The entry originates in a study of Graves' ophthalmopathy and Graves' hyperthyroidism. Looking at the study overall: The collection of peripheral blood took place at initial diagnosis, before any treatment. Study-level points and caveats: For separating ophthalmopathy from stable hyperthyroidism, a 13-signature model gave 87.88% sensitivity and approximately 76% specificity. Appearing in blood as well were most expanded thyroid clonotypes above 0.001 frequency.

CDR3 length equals 15 residues. Per the germline V gene, CDR1 is MGHDK and CDR2 is SYGVNS. V lost 6 bases, J lost 7 bases, and 9 bases stayed unmatched. The authors amplified TCR beta CDR3 regions from RNA transcripts. First-round RT-PCR with HTBI primers preceded a second-round multiplex PCR. Via MiXCR, TCRdb re-called the multiplex PCR reads, giving one row per CDR3 protein. The sample has about 210,000 distinct CDR3 sequences; 25% to 35% are singletons. The sequence was obtained from a man aged 50 to 59 with Graves' ophthalmopathy. V and J are TRBV25-1 and TRBJ1-1; 12 bases are shared with TRBD1. Sample: peripheral blood. The CDR3 sequence is CASSRAGQGAGEAFF. As DNA, the CDR3 is TGTGCCAGCAGCCGGGCGGGACAGGGGGCCGGTGAAGCTTTCTTT. The full variable domain, rest sourced from reference TRBV25-1 and TRBJ1-1, is EADIYQTPRYLVIGTGKKITLECSQTMGHDKMYWYQQDPGMELHLIHYSYGVNSTEKGDLSSESTVSRIRTEHFPLTLESARPSHTSQYLCASSRAGQGAGEAFFGQGTRLTVV.